Included here is one TCR beta chain sequence, with context. Clones were sequenced by immunoSEQ multiplex PCR, and TCRdb holds only the in-frame ones, with some missing. The sample holds roughly 34,000 clones, approximately 90% seen once. This sample is part of a study of OX40 agonist ivuxolimab in advanced cancers. The V gene's germline CDR1 is LGHNA and CDR2 YNFKEQ. V was shortened by 0 bases and J by 9 bases, with 12 bases between the two germline ends. The CDR3 is 14 amino acids. The chain recombines TRBV4-2 with TRBJ2-4, with TRBD2 as a possible D gene (5 bases). This receptor was taken from an adult with an advanced solid tumor such as melanoma, head and neck, liver or kidney cancer. The sequencing here drew on CD4+ or CD8+ T cells sorted from blood, taken in a trial of the OX40 agonist ivuxolimab. The CDR3 sequence: CASSQDGSGGIQYF. The CDR3 nucleotides are TGTGCCAGCAGCCAAGATGGGAGTGGTGGCATTCAGTACTTC.